This note documents a single T cell receptor (beta chain) sequence. Using immunoSEQ multiplex PCR, the repertoire was profiled, and TCRdb retains in-frame clones only, with some absent. In the table there are roughly 34,000 clones, around 91% of which are singletons. The sample is drawn from a study of blood T cell repertoires in COVID-19. As for the study in general: PBMCs, B-cell-depleted T cells, or T cells provided the cDNA or gDNA that made up the material.

The CDR3 has 13 amino acids. Trimming removed 7 bases from V and 0 bases from J, with 10 bases in between. Germline assignment: CDR1 SQVTM and CDR2 ANQGSEA. The chain employs TRBV29-1 and TRBJ1-3, with D possibly TRBD1 on 5 matching bases. The receptor was isolated from a man between 60 and 75 years old with active COVID-19. The source material was peripheral blood. CDR3 region: CSADSYSGNTIYF. The CDR3 DNA sequence: TGCAGCGCCGACAGCTACTCTGGAAACACCATATATTTT.